The source of this TCR beta chain is a study of T-cell memory formation after mild COVID-19. Study at large: Clusters of TCRs were largely donor specific.

Employing constant-segment primers, 5'RACE generated TCR alpha and TCR beta cDNA libraries bearing sample barcodes and UMIs. TCRdb re-analysed the 5' RACE reads in MiXCR, keeping a single row per CDR3 protein. Of hundreds of thousands of distinct CDR3 sequences listed, 15% to 20% were seen once; the top ten hold over 9%. Trimming took off 5 bases at V and 9 bases at J, with 14 bases between the two ends. This CDR3 contains 14 residues. The receptor comes from an adult woman who had mild COVID-19 (a few samples of this study predate the infection). Cell type and time point are not known. The sequenced sample was PBMCs or a T cell subset sorted from them (not recorded which). V and J are TRBV12-3 or TRBV12-4 and TRBJ1-6; D gene unclear. CDR3 protein: CASSPPRLGSPLHF. For the CDR3, the DNA is TGTGCCAGCAGTCCTCCGCGTCTGGGTTCACCCCTCCACTTT.